This T cell receptor beta chain was sequenced during a study of shared clonotypes between healthy human individuals (TCRdb year 2020). For the wider study: A couple of women and three men aged 18 to 49 years were included in the cohort. To increase sequencing depth and limit assay-specific biases, different laboratories used diverse techniques to prepare libraries and sequence TCR repertoires. Blood TCR repertoires of a handful of healthy adults were deeply sequenced to estimate repertoire size and the extent of clonotype sharing between individuals. For each donor, three plates each were used for CD4 naive and CD4 memory, two plates were used for CD8 naive, and one plate was used for CD8 memory. Between about 0.94 and 8.9 billion PBMCs per donor were obtained by leukapheresis. What the study reported, not specific to this receptor: Naive subsets generally had larger estimated clonotype richness than memory subsets did. Sampling was restricted to blood, and TCR repertoires in tissues likely differ from the TCR repertoires found in blood. Sharing across a few donors was observed for roughly 5.4% of naive CD4, 3.5% of naive CD8, 2% to 2.5% of memory CD4, and 0.4% of memory CD8 clonotypes. Even with the large sequencing depth, rarefaction of the sorted-subset datasets indicated that sequencing was incomplete. The small number of donors limited the genetic and exposure-history diversity represented. Clonotypes shared by all four sorted-subset donors showed higher generation probabilities than non-shared clonotypes. Pairwise subsampling led to the expectation that sequencing depth would affect the degree of clonotype sharing among donors.

Healthy HIV-negative adults with no recently reported acute infections or vaccinations were included as donors. Every donor was a Caucasian adult living in Nashville, Tennessee, USA. CD4+ T cells were enriched by magnetic negative selection; naive cells were then positively selected on CD45RA, and the negative fraction formed the memory subset. Blood was obtained by leukapheresis, after which PBMCs were separated by Ficoll-Histopaque density gradient centrifugation and cryopreserved in liquid nitrogen vapor phase. Analytical flow cytometry was used to check the purity and quantity of each magnetically sorted T cell population. From each sorted fraction, genomic DNA was isolated and quantified by UV absorbance on a Nanodrop 2000c. The CDR3 covers 14 residues, taking in both the cysteine and the phenylalanine. This entry keeps only the CDR3 DNA: 42 bases, framed from base 1. The germline V gene encodes CDR1 SGHVS and CDR2 FNYEAQ. V lost 5 bases and J lost 3 bases, and the count of bases not matched to a germline gene is 7.

Regarding this clone: Its binding antigen is unknown. The record has no base qualities; no much larger clone is one base away. At the DNA level, this CDR3 is encoded by other sequences in the same sample as well.

TCR CDR3 regions were amplified from genomic DNA by multiplex PCR using the deep immunoSEQ assay. Extracted genomic DNA from each cell subset was distributed evenly across all wells of several immunoSEQ 96-well plates, and each plate was treated as a replicate. For sorted subsets, roughly 200 ng genomic DNA, equal to 25,000 to 35,000 T cell genomes, was loaded into each replicate PCR. The purified libraries were quantified using a Qubit 3.0 fluorometer, sized with a Bioanalyzer 2100, and then quantified again using the KAPA Library Quantification kit. A separate single-read 150-cycle Illumina NextSeq 550 flow cell was used to sequence each immunoSEQ 96-well plate. The paper's data handling went like this. Because the immunoSEQ output included only junctional sequences and no quality scores, the filtering could not be the same as the filtering used for full-length reads. Sequences were annotated with PyIR, a Python wrapper for IgBLAST v1.9, using IMGT germline references to assign V/J genes and CDR3. Reads were filtered out if the reads had weak V/J assignments (E-value above 1e-6), no CDR3, stop codons, out-of-frame junctions, or ambiguous translated residues. V3J clonotypes were defined by identical inferred V gene, J gene, and CDR3 amino acid sequence. The percentage overlap between two repertoires was calculated by dividing the number of shared unique clonotypes by the size of the smaller repertoire. RTK rarefaction, the Chao1 estimator, and Recon v2.1 estimates of unobserved clonotypes were used to assess repertoire richness. Generation probabilities for all TCRbeta clonotypes obtained by the gDNA method from a few donors were computed using OLGA. The immuneACCESS repertoire file appears here via TCRdb, limited to in-frame rearrangements. These files lack a portion of the clones; in checked studies, under half of the deficit traces to unresolved V genes, and the cause of the others is not known. That table is the source of V, J and clone size, and D and trimming were worked out from the DNA. A total of roughly 2.2 million clones appear in this sample, 80% to 95% of them only once. The ten largest clones represent around 0.4% of the sample.

The chain is assembled from TRBV7-6 and TRBJ2-7, with TRBD1 matching 7 junction bases. This TCR was recovered from a young man in good health. Some clones in this sample may be carry-over from other donors' samples. The sequenced material came from naive CD4+ T cells from PBMCs. In light of the paper, this sample's cell subset or site label describes: CD45RA+ positively selected. Here the CDR3 is given as CASSPRQGGYEQYF. In nucleotides, the sequence is TGTGCCAGCAGCCCGAGACAGGGCGGCTACGAGCAGTACTTC.